This TCR beta chain was sequenced in a study of T cells in Graves' hyperthyroidism and ophthalmopathy. Looked up from germline, CDR1 is SNHLY and CDR2 is FYNNEI. The CDR3 has 14 amino acids. J lost 3 bases, V lost 6 bases, and 4 bases had no gene match. The investigators amplified TCR beta CDR3 regions from RNA transcripts. An initial round of RT-PCR targeting the TCR CDR3 relied on the HTBI primer set. TCRdb redid the calling of the multiplex PCR reads with MiXCR, one entry per CDR3 protein. Of 370,000 or so distinct CDR3 sequences in the sample, more than 15% were seen once. This clonotype was counted at least ten times.

This clonotype originated in a young woman with Graves' hyperthyroidism that later progressed to Graves' ophthalmopathy. Sequencing was carried out using blood. V usage is TRBV2 and J usage is TRBJ2-7, with 11 nucleotides matching TRBD2. In DNA, the CDR3 is TGTGCCAGCAGAGCCGGGACTAGCGGCTACGAGCAGTACTTC. It codes for CASRAGTSGYEQYF. The full variable domain, completed using reference TRBV2 and TRBJ2-7, is EPEVTQTPSHQVTQMGQEVILRCVPISNHLYFYWYRQILGQKVEFLVSFYNNEISEKSEIFDDQFSVERPDGSNFTLKIRSTKLEDSAMYFCASRAGTSGYEQYFGPGTRLTVT.